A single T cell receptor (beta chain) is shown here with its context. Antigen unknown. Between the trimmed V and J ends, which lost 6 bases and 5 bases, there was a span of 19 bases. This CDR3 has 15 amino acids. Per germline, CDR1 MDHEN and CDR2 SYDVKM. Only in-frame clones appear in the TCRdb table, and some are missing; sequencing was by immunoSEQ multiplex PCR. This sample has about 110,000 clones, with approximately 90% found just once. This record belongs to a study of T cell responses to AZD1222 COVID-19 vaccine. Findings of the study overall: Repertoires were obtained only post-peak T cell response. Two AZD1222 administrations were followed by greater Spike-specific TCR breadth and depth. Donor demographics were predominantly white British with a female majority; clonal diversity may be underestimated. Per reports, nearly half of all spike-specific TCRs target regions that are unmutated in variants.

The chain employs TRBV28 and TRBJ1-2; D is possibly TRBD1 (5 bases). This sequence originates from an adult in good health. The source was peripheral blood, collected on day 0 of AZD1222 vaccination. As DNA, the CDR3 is TGTGCCAGCAGCCTACCCCAGGGAGGAGGATATGGCTACACCTTC. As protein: CASSLPQGGGYGYTF.